Here is one TCR beta chain with its context. The antigen it binds to is not known. Per-base qualities were not stored, and no clone one base away is much larger. The data were taken from a study of blood T cell repertoires in COVID-19 (dated by TCRdb to the early 2020s). Regarding the complete study: ImmuneRACE Cohort 3 recovered participants were defined by two consecutive negative NP/OP PCR tests, healthcare professional clearance, or symptom resolution. Collaborator samples came from the United States, Italy and Spain and covered acute and convalescent phases of COVID-19. The prospective study material was composed of cDNA or gDNA derived from T cells, B-cell-depleted T cells, or PBMCs. Deeply sampled blood TCRbeta repertoires from subjects exposed to, actively infected with, or recovered from COVID-19 were included in the dataset. The repertoires were released in a freely available public database intended as a resource for research on the immune response to SARS-CoV-2. The samples were drawn from the first 160 participants of the ongoing ImmuneRACE study and from over a thousand subjects provided by 6 global collaborators. Sample metadata almost always included a de-identified subject ID, COVID-19 status, age in years and sex. Where available, HLA class I and class II types were taken from metadata supplied by the sample provider and were not determined by assay-based typing. The full study reports these points: The quantity of clinical and demographic metadata differed by source and by participant and was supplied without curation.

In the prospective study, participants were about 18 to 95 years old, resided in fewer than 25 geographic areas of the United States, and were enrolled through a virtual design. In the prospective study, participants were assigned to cohorts based on the clinical history participants reported in a screening survey and a study questionnaire. Mobile phlebotomists in the prospective study collected whole blood, serum and a nasopharyngeal or oropharyngeal swab from every participant. Participants in the prospective study had the option to provide additional blood draws and questionnaires over a roughly 2-month period. Blood samples from the prospective study were shipped frozen or at room temperature prior to DNA extraction. TCRbeta CDR3 regions were amplified from genomic DNA using the immunoSEQ Assay, a bias-controlled multiplex PCR. The authors processed their data as follows. Nucleated cell counts per sample were estimated from amplification of reference gene primers within the assay. Sequence reads were collapsed and filtered to measure the absolute abundance of every unique TCRbeta CDR3 rearrangement. For each sample, productive Simpson clonality was calculated as the square root of Simpson's diversity index across productive rearrangements. TCRdb mirrors the immuneACCESS table, restricted to in-frame sequences. Some clones are absent from its copies; in checked studies, under half trace to an unresolved V gene, and the reason for the others is unknown. V, J and clone size derive from that table, while D and trimming were established from the DNA sequence. This sample comprises about 230,000 clones, about 86% of them detected only once. Approximately 2.8% of the sample comes from the top ten.

Trimming costs V 6 bases and J 4 bases, and their ends lie 15 bases apart. The CDR3 runs 14 amino acids, cysteine and phenylalanine included. Only the CDR3 region is kept as DNA, spanning 42 bases read in frame from base 1. CDR1 and CDR2 are read off the germline V gene as KGHSH and LQKENI. Sequenced: PBMCs or T cells enriched from blood (not recorded which). The V gene is TRBV18 and the J gene is TRBJ1-2; no confident D gene assignment can be made. This sequence was found in a woman aged 50 to 60 in a cohort exposed to, infected with or recovered from COVID-19 (not recorded which). The CDR3 protein sequence reads: CASSVGVVTYGYTF. Read as DNA, the sequence is TGTGCCAGCTCCGTCGGGGTGGTCACCTATGGCTACACCTTC.